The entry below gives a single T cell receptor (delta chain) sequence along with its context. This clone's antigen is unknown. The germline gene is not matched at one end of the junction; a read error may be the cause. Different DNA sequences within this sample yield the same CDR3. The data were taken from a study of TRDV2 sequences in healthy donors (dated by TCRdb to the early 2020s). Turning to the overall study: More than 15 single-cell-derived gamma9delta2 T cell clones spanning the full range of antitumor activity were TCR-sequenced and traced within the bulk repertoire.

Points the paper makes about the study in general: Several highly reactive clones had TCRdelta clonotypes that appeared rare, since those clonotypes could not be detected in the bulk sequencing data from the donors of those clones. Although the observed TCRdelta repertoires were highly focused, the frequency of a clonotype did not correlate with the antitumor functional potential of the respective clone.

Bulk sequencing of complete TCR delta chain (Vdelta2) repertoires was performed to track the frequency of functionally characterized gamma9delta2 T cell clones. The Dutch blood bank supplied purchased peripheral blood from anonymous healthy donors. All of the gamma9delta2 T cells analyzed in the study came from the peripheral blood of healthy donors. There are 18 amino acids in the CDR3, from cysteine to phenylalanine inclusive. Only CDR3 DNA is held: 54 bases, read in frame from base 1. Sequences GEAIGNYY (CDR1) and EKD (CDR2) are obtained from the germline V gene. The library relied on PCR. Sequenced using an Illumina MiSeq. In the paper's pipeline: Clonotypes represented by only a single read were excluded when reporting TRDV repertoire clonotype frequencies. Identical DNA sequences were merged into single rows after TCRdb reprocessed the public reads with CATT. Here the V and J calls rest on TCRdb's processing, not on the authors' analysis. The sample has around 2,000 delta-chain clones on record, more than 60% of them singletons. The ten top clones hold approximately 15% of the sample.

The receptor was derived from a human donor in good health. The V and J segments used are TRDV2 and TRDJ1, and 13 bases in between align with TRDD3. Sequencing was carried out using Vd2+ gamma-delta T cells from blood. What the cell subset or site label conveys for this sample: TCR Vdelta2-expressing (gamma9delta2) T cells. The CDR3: CACDPLGDTRIGTDKLIF. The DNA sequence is TGTGCATGTGACCCACTGGGGGATACGCGTATTGGGACCGATAAACTCATCTTT.